The 8 T cell receptor beta chains given below trace back to one sample, sequenced in a study of regulatory T cells in long-lasting Graves disease. The sample's time point: newly diagnosed GD, antithyroid drugs for less than 3 months. The TCR library used RNA extracted from PBMCs. To make TCR beta libraries, researchers used iRepertoire HTBI primers and Arm-PCR of CDR3 regions. TCRdb ran MiXCR on the multiplex PCR reads and lists one entry per CDR3 protein. The sample has around 450,000 distinct CDR3 sequences, under 15% seen once. These data also formed part of another study, on T cells in Graves' hyperthyroidism and ophthalmopathy.

The specimen was peripheral blood mononuclear cells (PBMCs), collected at new diagnosis, from a patient treated with antithyroid drugs. The receptors come from a woman between 25 and 40 years old with Graves disease.

The sample holds many counts of this clonotype. V is TRBV5-1 and J is TRBJ1-2; TRBD1 matches 7 bases. From germline, CDR1 is SGHRS and CDR2 YFSETQ. CDR3 length: 13 residues. Germline trimming cut 4 bases from V and 6 bases from J; bases unmatched to any gene: 6. DNA of the CDR3: TGCGCCAGCAGCGACAGGGTATCCGATGGCTACACCTTC. Translating gives CASSDRVSDGYTF. The full variable domain, its missing parts supplied by reference TRBV5-1 and TRBJ1-2, is KAGVTQTPRYLIKTRGQQVTLSCSPISGHRSVSWYQQTPGQGLQFLFEYFSETQRNKGNFPGRFSGRQFSNSRSEMNVSTLELGDSALYLCASSDRVSDGYTFGSGTRLTVV.

As concerns this clonotype: As the CDR3 is not closed by the conserved phenylalanine or tryptophan, this likely results from a read error. The rearrangement links TRBV28 to TRBJ2-1; 12 bases are a match to TRBD2. This CDR3 is built from 16 residues. Germline CDR1 and CDR2: MDHEN and SYDVKM. V shed 5 bases and J 7 bases; nucleotides not matched to a gene: 9. The CDR3 sequence is CASSAPLAGGKNEQFL. CDR3 nucleotide sequence: TGTGCCAGCAGTGCCCCCCTAGCGGGAGGGAAGAATGAGCAGTTCCTC.

This clonotype was observed a few times. This chain joins TRBV6-1 and TRBJ2-7; 9 nucleotides line up with TRBD1. The germline gives CDR1 MNHNS, CDR2 SASEGT. V trimming: 8 bases; J trimming: 3 bases; junction bases outside the gene matches: 8. This CDR3 region has 14 residues. CDR3 sequence: CASPPGQGFYEQYF. CDR3 nucleotide sequence: TGTGCCAGCCCACCGGGACAGGGCTTCTACGAGCAGTACTTC.

At least ten counts were recorded for this clonotype. The chain links TRBV2 to TRBJ2-5, with 10 bases matching TRBD2. This CDR3 is built from 17 residues. With 6 bases clipped from V and 2 bases from J, the junction kept 12 bases outside the gene matches. Germline V gives CDR1 SNHLY, CDR2 FYNNEI. The CDR3: CASSQGASGSGQETQYF. As DNA, the CDR3 is TGTGCCAGCAGCCAAGGGGCTAGCGGGAGCGGGCAAGAGACCCAGTACTTC.

This clonotype was picked up many times. The chain recombines TRBV29-1 with TRBJ2-5, with D tentatively TRBD1 or TRBD2 (5 bases each). Germline V gives CDR1 SQVTM, CDR2 ANQGSEA. The CDR3 has 12 residues. Deletions cut 5 bases from V and 3 bases from J, with 10 bases between. CDR3 sequence (DNA): TGCAGCGTTTGGGACCTGGAAGAGACCCAGTACTTC. Protein product: CSVWDLEETQYF. Drawing the rest from reference TRBV29-1 and TRBJ2-5, the complete variable domain is SAVISQKPSRDICQRGTSLTIQCQVDSQVTMMFWYRQQPGQSLTLIATANQGSEATYESGFVIDKFPISRPNLTFSTLTVSNMSPEDSSIYLCSVWDLEETQYFGPGTRLLVL.

This clonotype has more than one count but fewer than ten. The chain uses TRBV6-1 and TRBJ2-1, with 7 bases lining up with TRBD1. The CDR3 runs 14 residues. Germline CDR1 and CDR2: MNHNS and SASEGT. The trim removed 7 bases at V and 6 bases at J, leaving 9 bases unmatched. CDR3 DNA: TGTGCCAGCACCGAGAACAGGGGAAGCAATGAGCAGTTCTTC. The encoded protein is CASTENRGSNEQFF.

This clonotype was observed at least ten times. The gene calls are TRBV12-3 or TRBV12-4 and TRBJ1-1; D not resolved. This CDR3 has 12 residues. The V end was cut by 7 bases, the J end by 7 bases, with 13 bases between. CDR3 DNA: TGTGCCAGCACCAACAGCCTGATTGAAGCTTTCTTT. Translation gives CASTNSLIEAFF.

This clonotype was seen many times. The chain employs TRBV20-1 and TRBJ2-7; 8 bases map to TRBD2. The ends lost 5 bases at V and 5 bases at J; junction bases unmatched: 8. The germline CDR1 and CDR2 sequences are DFQATT and SNEGSKA (reference sequence). The CDR3 spans 13 residues. The CDR3 protein is CSADSGMDHEQYF. CDR3 DNA: TGCAGTGCTGATAGCGGGATGGACCACGAGCAGTACTTC.